The T cell receptor beta chain under discussion was sequenced for a study of breast tumors, draining lymph nodes, adjacent tissues (dated by TCRdb to between 2015 and 2016). Describing the broader study: Breast cancer patients provided tumor, adjacent nontumor tissue and axillary lymph nodes, and the study compared the TCR beta repertoires across these three sources. In human breast cancer, the study set out to assess how tumor, surrounding tissue and draining lymph node repertoires relate to one another and whether T cells might be exchanged between them.

CDR1 and CDR2 (SEHNR, FQNEAQ) derive from the germline V gene (reference sequence). Trimming takes 4 bases off V and 8 bases off J; junction bases not matched to a gene: 11. The CDR3 covers 15 residues, taking in both the cysteine and the phenylalanine. Of all the DNA, just the CDR3 is kept, 45 bases in frame from base 1. The data were produced on an Illumina HiSeq 2000. Multiplex PCR amplification was used to build the TCR beta chain libraries. The amplified TCR beta chain products were analyzed by high-throughput sequencing. Starting from the raw public reads, TCRdb applied fastp trimming at Q25, assembled clones with MiXCR and retained in-frame beta chains. Rows are combined by CDR3 protein, so each entry shows the most common genes and DNA. This sample is represented by some 130,000 distinct CDR3 sequences; about 20% of them were singletons. Roughly 3.6% of the sample lies in the top ten. This clonotype was detected many times. Its antigen specificity is not known. Nothing much larger sits one base from this clone, and base qualities are not available.

Lymph node samples came from the axillary draining lymph nodes of breast cancer patients. Results the study describes overall, beyond this receptor: The data were considered consistent with most tumor T cells being derived from the lymph node and subsequently expanding within tumor tissue. Tumor T-cell repertoires showed less diversity than lymph node repertoires and more diversity than nontumor tissue repertoires, and tumor T-cell repertoires showed preferential V and J gene usage. The similarity between tumor and nontumor tissue repertoires was significantly greater in luminal-like breast cancer than in basal-like breast cancer. Rather than being directly demonstrated, the conclusion that tumor T cells originate in lymph nodes was presented as consistent with a hypothesis.

The sequence derives from a female donor with breast cancer. Some clones in this sample may be carry-over from other donors' samples. The material sequenced was axillary lymph node tissue. The rearranged segments are TRBV7-9 and TRBJ2-4; a stretch of 7 junction bases matches TRBD2. Here is the DNA: TGTGCCAGCAGCTCGAACCGGGACTACCCATACATTCAGTACTTC. Its protein is CASSSNRDYPYIQYF. When the CDR3 is completed using the reference TRBV7-9 and TRBJ2-4 genes on either side, the full variable domain is DTGVSQNPRHKITKRGQNVTFRCDPISEHNRLYWYRQTLGQGPEFLTYFQNEAQLEKSRLLSDRFSAERPKGSFSTLEIQRTEQGDSAMYLCASSSNRDYPYIQYFGAGTRLSVL.